The 30 T cell receptor beta chains below all came from one sample that was sequenced in a study of blood T cell repertoires in COVID-19. Sequencing used immunoSEQ multiplex PCR; TCRdb keeps in-frame clones, though not all of them. Altogether about 340,000 clones are present, around 80% being singletons, with the ten largest covering around 3%. Sequencing input: peripheral blood. The receptors were sampled from a young man with active or convalescent COVID-19.

The chain couples TRBV6-5 to TRBJ1-4; possible D gene TRBD1, 6 bases. This CDR3 is built from 14 residues. V was pared by 6 bases and J by 8 bases, with 16 bases between. The V gene's germline CDR1 is MNHEY and CDR2 SVGAGI. The CDR3 DNA is TGTGCCAGCAGCAAAACAGGGTTACGGGAAAAACTGTTTTTT. Translation gives CASSKTGLREKLFF.

This rearrangement joins TRBV7-2 to TRBJ1-1; D uncertain. Trimming took off 6 bases at V and 0 bases at J, with 8 bases between the two ends. CDR1 SGHTA and CDR2 FQGNSA come from the germline V gene. There are 13 residues in the CDR3. DNA for the CDR3: TGTGCCAGCAGGGCCTCCTTGAACACTGAAGCTTTCTTT. Translation gives CASRASLNTEAFF.

This chain links TRBV11-1 with TRBJ1-1, with a tentative D call TRBD1 (5 bases). Trimming pared 4 bases from V and 1 base from J, leaving 10 bases between. The germline V gene encodes CDR1 SGHAT and CDR2 FQDESV (reference sequence). The CDR3 totals 14 residues. The CDR3 DNA is TGTGCCAGCAGCTCGCGGACATGGAACACTGAAGCTTTCTTT. Its translation is CASSSRTWNTEAFF.

This clone was found a few times. The chain is built from TRBV2 and TRBJ1-6; D remains ambiguous. The V gene's germline CDR1 is SNHLY and CDR2 FYNNEI. Deletions cut 2 bases from V and 7 bases from J, with 12 bases between. The CDR3 length is 15 residues. This chain's CDR3 is CASSEWRAGNSPLHF. CDR3 in DNA: TGTGCCAGCAGTGAATGGCGGGCTGGAAATTCACCCCTCCACTTT.

The chain uses TRBV30 and TRBJ2-3; D may be TRBD2 (5 bases). Trimming pared 3 bases from V and 4 bases from J, leaving 17 bases between. Germline values: CDR1 GTSNPN, CDR2 SVGIG (reference sequence). The CDR3 totals 15 residues. The DNA for the CDR3 is TGTGCCTGGAGCGGGGTGAGGGTTAGGCCAGATACGCAGTATTTT. Its protein is CAWSGVRVRPDTQYF.

The chain has TRBV28 and TRBJ2-5, with D possibly matching TRBD1 (6 bases). This CDR3 contains 13 residues. With 6 bases removed from V and 3 bases from J, the gap between germline ends came to 11 bases. Germline V gives CDR1 MDHEN, CDR2 SYDVKM. In DNA, the CDR3 is TGTGCCAGCAGAACACAGGGTAAAGAGACCCAGTACTTC. It is translated as CASRTQGKETQYF. Combining the CDR3 with reference TRBV28 and TRBJ2-5 gives the whole variable domain DVKVTQSSRYLVKRTGEKVFLECVQDMDHENMFWYRQDPGLGLRLIYFSYDVKMKEKGDIPEGYSVSREKKERFSLILESASTNQTSMYLCASRTQGKETQYFGPGTRLLVL.

For this clone: Here the CDR3 omits its conserved ending phenylalanine or tryptophan, so a read error is the likely source. It is unclear where the CDR3 begins or ends on the DNA, so no DNA is shown, and the CDR3 is as TCRdb lists it. This chain links TRBV30 with TRBJ2-4; TRBD1, as called in the table, went unchecked against the DNA. The CDR3 spans 10 residues, counting both ends. Per the germline V gene, CDR1 is GTSNPN and CDR2 is SVGIG (reference sequence). The chain's CDR3 is CAWSVPDRPS.

Here the CDR3 DNA reads TGTGCCAGCGTCCCACTTAGCGGGGGGGCCGTCAATGAGCAGTTCTTC. It translates to CASVPLSGGAVNEQFF. The genes are TRBV27 and TRBJ2-1; the match to TRBD2 covers 11 bases. Germline V gene sequence: CDR1 MNHEY, CDR2 SMNVEV (reference sequence). This CDR3 has 16 residues. The trim removed 8 bases at V and 6 bases at J, leaving 12 bases unmatched.

This CDR3 is CASSIRGQNYEQYF. DNA of the CDR3: TGTGCCAGTAGTATAAGGGGGCAAAACTACGAGCAGTACTTC. The V call is TRBV19, the J call TRBJ2-7, with 7 bases fitting TRBD1. The CDR3 extends over 14 amino acids. Per the germline V gene, CDR1 is LNHDA and CDR2 is SQIVND (reference sequence). The J segment lost 3 bases and the V segment lost 2 bases, leaving 4 bases of the junction unmatched. Filled out from reference TRBV19 and TRBJ2-7, the complete variable domain reads DGGITQSPKYLFRKEGQNVTLSCEQNLNHDAMYWYRQDPGQGLRLIYYSQIVNDFQKGDIAEGYSVSREKKESFPLTVTSAQKNPTAFYLCASSIRGQNYEQYFGPGTRLTVT.

The rearrangement uses TRBV6-5 and TRBJ2-2; D might be TRBD1 (6 bases). The germline CDR1 and CDR2 sequences are MNHEY and SVGAGI. V lost 9 bases and J lost 1, with 15 bases in between. The CDR3 runs to 15 residues. DNA for the CDR3: TGTGCCAGGCAACAGGGAGAGAGGAACACCGGGGAGCTGTTTTTT. It translates to CARQQGERNTGELFF.

The gene calls are TRBV20-1 and TRBJ1-1; no clear D. The CDR3 is 15 amino acids. Germline V gene sequence: CDR1 DFQATT, CDR2 SNEGSKA (reference sequence). V lost 6 bases and J 3 bases, leaving 20 bases between the germline ends. The CDR3 DNA is TGCAGTGCCAGTTCCAGACGGAGCCTGGACACTGAAGCTTTCTTT. It is translated as CSASSRRSLDTEAFF.

The chain carries TRBV5-1 and TRBJ2-2; maybe TRBD2 (5 bases). The germline V and J ends were trimmed by 0 bases and 5 bases, with 11 bases remaining between them. Germline V gene sequence: CDR1 SGHRS, CDR2 YFSETQ. The CDR3 is 15 residues long. The CDR3 nucleotides read TGCGCCAGCAGCTTGGGGCGGGCGTGGACCGGGGAGCTGTTTTTT. Protein product: CASSLGRAWTGELFF.

In nucleotides, the CDR3 is TGTGCCAGCGCGGTCCAGGGGAACTACAATGAGCAGTTCTTC. It is translated as CASAVQGNYNEQFF. The chain uses TRBV7-3 and TRBJ2-1; maybe TRBD1 (6 bases). V was clipped by 8 bases and J by 3 bases, with 14 bases between them. Germline V gives CDR1 SGHTA, CDR2 FQGTGA. CDR3 length equals 14 residues.

The chain joins TRBV7-7 to TRBJ2-5; D is unclear. Trimming removed 3 bases from V and 5 bases from J, with 4 bases in between. CDR3 length: 11 residues. The germline gives CDR1 SSHAT, CDR2 FNYEAQ (reference sequence). DNA of the CDR3: TGTGCCAGCAGCTTCGGGGAGACCCAGTACTTC. Protein sequence: CASSFGETQYF.

This clone was seen more than once but under ten times. The J gene is TRBJ2-1, the V gene TRBV5-4; 8 bases fit TRBD2. Germline assignment: CDR1 SGHNT and CDR2 YYREEE (reference sequence). The CDR3 sequence is 17 residues long. V shed 4 bases, J shed 1 base, and the junction held 10 bases outside the gene matches. The CDR3 sequence: CASSPPLAGTSYNEQFF. As DNA, the CDR3 is TGTGCCAGCAGCCCCCCATTAGCGGGAACTTCCTACAATGAGCAGTTCTTC.

This chain joins TRBV7-9 and TRBJ1-2; D not resolved. CDR3 length: 14 amino acids. Trimming removed 3 bases from V and 0 bases from J, with 8 bases in between. Germline lookup yields CDR1 SEHNR and CDR2 FQNEAQ (reference sequence). The CDR3 loop is CASSFHSPNYGYTF. The CDR3 region has the DNA TGTGCCAGCAGCTTTCACAGCCCTAACTATGGCTACACCTTC.

The chain links TRBV10-2 to TRBJ2-7; 7 nucleotides match TRBD1. CDR1 is WSHSY and CDR2 is SAAADI in the germline V gene. This CDR3 comprises 11 residues. V shed 4 bases, J shed 6 bases, and the junction held 0 bases outside the gene matches. The CDR3 here is CASSAGGEQYF. The CDR3 DNA is TGCGCCAGCAGTGCAGGGGGCGAGCAGTACTTC.

This chain connects TRBV29-1 to TRBJ2-3; 9 nucleotides line up with TRBD2. V gave up 6 bases and J gave up 2 bases; unmatched junction bases: 21. Germline V gene data show CDR1 as SQVTM and CDR2 as ANQGSEA. The CDR3 consists of 19 residues. The CDR3 DNA is TGCAGCGTCGGGGTCGGGACTAAGCGGGGGGTACTAATCACAGATACGCAGTATTTT. Protein sequence: CSVGVGTKRGVLITDTQYF.

This clone has only one observation. Other DNA sequences within the sample encode an identical CDR3. V and J are TRBV20-1 and TRBJ1-2, with a possible D match to TRBD1 (5 bases). CDR3 length equals 11 residues. Deletions cut 5 bases from V and 4 bases from J, with 8 bases between. The germline CDR1 and CDR2 sequences are DFQATT and SNEGSKA (reference sequence). CDR3 nucleotide sequence: TGCAGTGCTCCGGGGGGCTATGGCTACACCTTC. This sequence encodes CSAPGGYGYTF.

This clone was seen only once. The chain uses TRBV23-1 and TRBJ1-6; D remains unclear. TRBV23-1 is classed as an ORF, of uncertain function. The CDR3 has 16 residues. The V end lost 7 bases, the J end lost 4 bases, and 17 bases lay between the germline ends. This CDR3 reads CASNLPGSPYNSPLHF. CDR3 in DNA: TGCGCCAGCAATCTGCCAGGAAGCCCTTATAATTCACCCCTCCACTTT.

This clone was seen only once. The rearrangement links TRBV19 to TRBJ1-4, with 8 bases lining up with TRBD1. The germline CDR1 and CDR2 sequences are LNHDA and SQIVND (reference sequence). V shed 4 bases and J 3 bases; nucleotides not matched to a gene: 7. The CDR3 is 16 amino acids. The CDR3 protein is CASSNGQGGANEKLFF. The CDR3 bases are TGTGCCAGTAGTAACGGACAGGGAGGGGCTAATGAAAAACTGTTTTTT.

V usage is TRBV5-1 and J usage is TRBJ2-6, with 7 nucleotides matching TRBD2. In germline, CDR1 is SGHRS, CDR2 YFSETQ. This CDR3 has 16 amino acids. V trimming: 5 bases; J trimming: 2 bases; junction bases outside the gene matches: 7. The CDR3 bases are TGCGCCAGCAGTCTCCCGCTAGCGGCTGGGGCCAACGTCCTGACTTTC. Translation gives CASSLPLAAGANVLTF.

The V call is TRBV5-7, the J call TRBJ1-5; perhaps TRBD1 as D (5 bases). TRBV5-7 is an ORF, and what it does is uncertain. This CDR3 comprises 18 residues. Trimming pared 0 bases from V and 3 bases from J, leaving 19 bases between. As DNA, the CDR3 is TGTGCCAGCAGCTTGGGAGGTTATCATCGACAGTACAATCAGCCCCAGCATTTT. As protein: CASSLGGYHRQYNQPQHF.

V usage is TRBV11-2 and J usage is TRBJ2-7; tentatively, D is TRBD1 (6 bases). The length of the CDR3 is 14 residues. The germline gives CDR1 SGHAT, CDR2 FQNNGV. The V end lost 3 bases, the J end lost 1 base, and 10 bases lay between the germline ends. The CDR3 DNA follows: TGTGCCAGCAGCTTGGATCAGGGGTCCTACGAGCAGTACTTC. Translated: CASSLDQGSYEQYF.

The chain links TRBV28 to TRBJ2-1; TRBD2 matches 14 bases. J was trimmed by 9 bases and V by 11 bases; bases with no gene match: 9. Germline CDR1 MDHEN, CDR2 SYDVKM. There are 14 residues in the CDR3. The DNA of the CDR3 is TGTGCCGTCCCCCGAGGACTAGCGGGAGGTGAGCAGTTCTTC. It translates to CAVPRGLAGGEQFF.

The rearrangement links TRBV5-1 to TRBJ2-2; D is perhaps TRBD2 (6 bases). Germline V gene sequence: CDR1 SGHRS, CDR2 YFSETQ. With 5 bases removed from V and 3 bases from J, the gap between germline ends came to 14 bases. The CDR3 runs to 15 residues. CDR3 sequence reads: CASRGLSFDTGELFF. The CDR3 DNA reads as TGCGCCAGCAGGGGACTCAGCTTCGACACCGGGGAGCTGTTTTTT.

The genes are TRBV5-4 and TRBJ2-2; TRBD2 matches at 9 bases. This CDR3 contains 18 residues. After removal of 4 bases from V and 5 bases from J, the junction contained 15 bases not matched to a gene. Germline CDR1 reads SGHNT; CDR2 reads YYREEE (reference sequence). For the CDR3, the DNA is TGTGCCAGCAGCAGGGGCGGGGCGGGGGGGCCGAGGACCGGGGAGCTGTTTTTT. Its protein product is CASSRGGAGGPRTGELFF.

The rearrangement joins TRBV5-1 to TRBJ1-4, with a weak D call TRBD1 (6 bases). The CDR3 is made up of 14 amino acids. V was shortened by 5 bases and J by 6 bases, with 14 bases between the two germline ends. Per the germline V gene, CDR1 is SGHRS and CDR2 is YFSETQ. CDR3 nucleotide sequence: TGCGCCAGCAGTCGTCAGGGGCATGATGAAAAACTGTTTTTT. Its protein is CASSRQGHDEKLFF.

The chain carries TRBV4-2 and TRBJ2-1, with TRBD2 matching 8 bases. Trimming cost V 0 bases and J 5 bases; bases outside gene matches: 9. Germline V CDR1 and CDR2: LGHNA, YNFKEQ. The length of the CDR3 is 17 residues. In DNA form, the CDR3 reads TGTGCCAGCAGCCAAGATCTCGGGACTAGGGCGAACAATGAGCAGTTCTTC. It yields the protein CASSQDLGTRANNEQFF.

This chain connects TRBV3-1 (or the pseudogene TRBV3-2) to TRBJ2-7, with 8 bases matching TRBD2. Germline V gene sequence: CDR1 LGHDT, CDR2 YNNKEL (reference sequence). V shed 1 base, J shed 3 bases, and the junction held 8 bases outside the gene matches. The CDR3 covers 16 residues. CDR3 in amino acids: CASSQGSGRGGYEQYF. Here the CDR3 DNA reads TGTGCCAGCAGCCAAGGAAGCGGGAGAGGTGGCTACGAGCAGTACTTC.